This T cell receptor beta chain came from a study of cytotoxic CD8 clonotypes in ibrutinib-treated CLL. Study as a whole: Specimens for response were gathered following a median approximately 11 months of therapy, spanning 6 to 36. Study observations and caveats: T-cell clonality at baseline went above that of age-matched healthy donors and rose and fell with circulating CD8+ T-cell counts.

Here immunoSEQ multiplex PCR was the method, and the copy in TCRdb shows in-frame clones only, minus some. The sample includes a few hundred thousand clones, 60% to 75% seen only once; the top ten take less than 20%. The CDR3 loop spans 17 amino acids. CDR1 SGHTS and CDR2 YDEGEE come from the germline V gene. Unmatched junction bases numbered 7, after V lost 0 bases and J lost 0 bases. As to this clone: Its antigen is not identified.

The source of this sequence is a human donor with chronic lymphocytic leukemia. The rearrangement links TRBV5-8 to TRBJ2-3; 7 positions agree with TRBD2. The sequences come from PBMCs, collected after 24 months of ibrutinib treatment. CDR3 coding DNA: TGTGCCAGCAGCTTGGCCCCGGGCGGGGGTAGCACAGATACGCAGTATTTT. Residues: CASSLAPGGGSTDTQYF. Based on the CDR3 plus reference TRBV5-8 and TRBJ2-3, the full variable domain is EAGVTQSPTHLIKTRGQQATLRCSPISGHTSVYWYQQALGLGLQFLLWYDEGEERNRGNFPPRFSGRQFPNYSSELNVNALELEDSALYLCASSLAPGGGSTDTQYFGPGTRLTVL.